The source of this T cell receptor beta chain is a study of CD8+ T cells in alopecia areata. In the case of this clone: What it binds is unknown.

Findings and caveats of the study: More clonal than normal scalp was lesional scalp, particularly alopecia totalis/universalis.

cDNA serving as the sequencing template came from extracted, reverse transcribed RNA. Sequencing used immunoSEQ multiplex PCR; TCRdb keeps in-frame clones, though not all of them. This sample has about 110,000 clones, with around 59% found just once. Germline V gives CDR1 SGHAT, CDR2 FQNNGV. The CDR3 runs to 14 residues. With V trimmed by 5 bases and J by 4 bases, 8 bases remained unmatched. The receptor's source is a human donor in good health. This chain joins TRBV11-2 and TRBJ2-7; 7 nucleotides agree with TRBD1. The sequenced sample was CD8+ T cells sorted from blood. The CDR3 protein is CASSITGTEYEQYF. In DNA, the CDR3 is TGTGCCAGCAGCATCACCGGGACAGAGTACGAGCAGTACTTC.